A selection of T cell receptor beta chains follows, all from one sample in a study of CD8+ T cells in alopecia areata. Produced via immunoSEQ multiplex PCR; TCRdb's table is partial and in-frame only. The sample records over 200,000 clones, about 60% being singletons. The sequenced sample was CD4+ T cells sorted from blood, obtained at week 0. These receptors originate from a human donor with alopecia areata. Each CDR3 is given without its conserved first and last residue. Size is stated for part of the rows, as once, few or many counts, or as a class when the clone is expanded.

clone_size v_call cdr3_aa
NA TRBV15 ATSRNSGIGDTQY
NA TRBV29-1 SVEERGLDKY
NA TRBV7-9 ASSYRASSYEQY
NA TRBV30 AWSVPLAGTDTQY
few TRBV10-3 AINGLAGGSSGTDTQY
few TRBV7-9 ASSLVAGGSTDTQY
NA TRBV27 ASSLKDWGSPLH
NA TRBV30 AWSVRQGQYEQY
NA TRBV15 ATRPGGSGNTIY
few TRBV30 AWSGQGAGELF
NA TRBV7-2 ASSLGGGANYGYT
NA TRBV7-2 ASSSGTVGSGANVLT
NA TRBV5-6 ASSLRGTQY